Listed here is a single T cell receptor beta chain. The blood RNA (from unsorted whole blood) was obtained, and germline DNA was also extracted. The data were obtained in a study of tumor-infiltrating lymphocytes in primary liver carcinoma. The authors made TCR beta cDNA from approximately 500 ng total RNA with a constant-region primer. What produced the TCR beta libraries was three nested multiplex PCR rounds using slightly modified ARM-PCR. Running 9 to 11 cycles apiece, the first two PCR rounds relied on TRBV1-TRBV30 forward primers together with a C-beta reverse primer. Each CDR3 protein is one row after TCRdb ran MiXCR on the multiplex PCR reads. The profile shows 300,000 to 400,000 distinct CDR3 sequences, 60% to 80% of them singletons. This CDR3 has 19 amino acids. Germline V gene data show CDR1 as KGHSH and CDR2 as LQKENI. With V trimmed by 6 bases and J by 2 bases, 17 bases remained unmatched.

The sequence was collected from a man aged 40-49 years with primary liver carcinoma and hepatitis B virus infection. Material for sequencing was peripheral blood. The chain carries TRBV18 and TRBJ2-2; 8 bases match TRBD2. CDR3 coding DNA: TGTGCCAGCTCTCCATCCAAGCGGGAGAGCGCCTCAAACACCGGGGAGCTGTTTTTT. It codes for CASSPSKRESASNTGELFF.